These 19 T cell receptor beta chains share one sample of origin, sequenced in a study of T cell repertoires in cytomegalovirus infection. TCRdb re-called the reads through MiXCR, storing one row per CDR3 protein. The table shows approximately 500,000 distinct CDR3 sequences, with approximately 17% occurring only once. Material for sequencing was CD8+ T cells from PBMCs. Receptor source: a human donor in good health (CMV status not recorded). Some clones in this sample may be carry-over from other donors' samples.

Comments on this clonotype: The final CDR3 position lacks the conserved phenylalanine or tryptophan, pointing to a likely read error. This chain connects TRBV27 to TRBJ2-7; 7 nucleotides agree with TRBD2. The trim removed 2 bases at V and 3 bases at J, leaving 1 base unmatched. CDR3 length equals 13 residues. CDR1 MNHEY and CDR2 SMNVEV come from the germline V gene (reference sequence). The CDR3 coding sequence is TGTGCCAGCAGTTTAGGACTAGGCTACGAGCAGTACTTA. Protein product: CASSLGLGYEQYL.

This clonotype came up many times. This sequence joins TRBV5-4 and TRBJ1-1; the match to TRBD1 covers 7 bases. Germline trimming cut 4 bases from V and 3 bases from J; bases unmatched to any gene: 3. Germline-derived CDR1 and CDR2 are SGHNT and YYREEE (reference sequence). The CDR3 consists of 13 residues. The CDR3 nucleotides are TGTGCCAGCAGCCAAGACAGGGACACTGAAGCTTTCTTT. Protein sequence: CASSQDRDTEAFF. Full variable domain (outside the CDR3, taken from reference TRBV5-4 and TRBJ1-1): ETGVTQSPTHLIKTRGQQVTLRCSSQSGHNTVSWYQQALGQGPQFIFQYYREEENGRGNFPPRFSGLQFPNYSSELNVNALELDDSALYLCASSQDRDTEAFFGQGTRLTVV.

The chain is built from TRBV18 and TRBJ1-3; no clear D gene. The CDR3 runs to 15 residues. The V end was cut by 2 bases, the J end by 2 bases, with 10 bases between. CDR1 is KGHSH, CDR2 LQKENI, per germline. The CDR3 DNA reads TGTGCCAGCTCACCAGGGGAACCAACTGGAAACACCATATATTTT. Its translation is CASSPGEPTGNTIYF.

The table lists this clonotype with many counts. The chain is built from TRBV4-1 and TRBJ2-3; D ambiguous. Trimming pared 1 base from V and 3 bases from J, leaving 11 bases between. The CDR3 runs 15 residues. The V gene's germline CDR1 is MGHRA and CDR2 YSYEKL. The CDR3 DNA reads TGCGCCAGCAGCCAAGCTGGCGTAACAACAGATACGCAGTATTTT. As protein: CASSQAGVTTDTQYF.

In its sample, this clonotype was seen many times. The V call is TRBV28, the J call TRBJ1-6; D might be TRBD1 (5 bases). CDR1 and CDR2 (germline): MDHEN, SYDVKM. Trimming took 4 bases from V and 7 from J, leaving 11 bases between them. This CDR3 has 14 amino acids. In DNA, the CDR3 is TGTGCCAGCAGTTCCAGACAGACCAATTCACCCCTCCACTTT. It encodes CASSSRQTNSPLHF.

The chain combines TRBV2 with TRBJ2-1; D possibly matches TRBD1 or TRBD2 (5 bases each). Trimming removed 3 bases at V and 0 bases at J, with 18 bases between. The CDR3 runs to 18 residues. Germline CDR1 SNHLY, CDR2 FYNNEI. The CDR3 DNA reads as TGTGCCAGCAGTGATAACAACGGGGCTCTTAGCTCCTACAATGAGCAGTTCTTC. This gives the protein CASSDNNGALSSYNEQFF.

The genes are TRBV28 and TRBJ2-3; D gene unclear. Germline CDR1 and CDR2: MDHEN and SYDVKM. The CDR3 has 17 amino acids. Trimming left V 7 bases short and J 2 bases short, with 22 bases between. The CDR3 loop reads CASTPQLPRSSTDTQYF. The CDR3 DNA reads TGTGCCAGCACCCCCCAGCTGCCACGTTCGTCCACAGATACGCAGTATTTT.

At least ten counts were recorded for this clonotype. The chain uses TRBV28 and TRBJ2-1, with 7 bases lining up with TRBD1. With 8 bases clipped from V and 8 bases from J, the junction kept 9 bases outside the gene matches. The V gene's germline CDR1 is MDHEN and CDR2 SYDVKM. The CDR3 length is 13 residues. The CDR3 coding sequence is TGTGCCAGCGGGGACAGCCCCAAGGATGAGCAGTTCTTC. This codes for CASGDSPKDEQFF.

This clonotype was picked up many times. This chain links TRBV15 with TRBJ2-1, with 13 bases matching TRBD2. CDR3 length: 19 residues. V dropped 0 bases and J dropped 0; count of bases not matched to a gene: 5. CDR1 LNHNV and CDR2 YYDKDF come from the germline V gene (reference sequence). The CDR3 region is CATSREGLAGAPSYNEQFF. The CDR3 DNA sequence: TGTGCCACCAGCAGAGAAGGACTAGCGGGAGCCCCCTCCTACAATGAGCAGTTCTTC.

This clonotype was seen at least ten times. V is TRBV7-8 and J is TRBJ2-7; 7 nucleotides line up with TRBD2. Germline trimming cut 1 base from V and 7 bases from J; bases unmatched to any gene: 7. This CDR3 contains 14 residues. Germline assignment: CDR1 SGHVS and CDR2 FQNEAQ. The CDR3 sequence: CASSLGGGLGEQYF. The CDR3 DNA reads as TGTGCCAGCAGCTTAGGGGGGGGGTTGGGGGAGCAGTACTTC.

Ten or more counts support this clonotype. V gene TRBV4-1 combines with J gene TRBJ1-1, with TRBD1 matching over 7 bases. Losses at the gene ends were 0 bases for V and 4 bases for J; bases not matched to a gene: 2. The CDR3 extends over 14 amino acids. Germline-derived CDR1 and CDR2 are MGHRA and YSYEKL. CDR3 in amino acids: CASSQDRTGTEAFF. DNA of the CDR3: TGCGCCAGCAGCCAAGATAGGACAGGCACTGAAGCTTTCTTT.

V gene TRBV20-1 combines with J gene TRBJ1-1; no firm D call. Trimming cost V 5 bases and J 1 base, with 14 bases left between them. CDR1 is DFQATT, CDR2 SNEGSKA, per germline (reference sequence). This CDR3 has 14 residues. CDR3 loop: CSAWLREANTEAFF. For the CDR3, the DNA is TGCAGTGCTTGGCTGAGGGAAGCGAACACTGAAGCTTTCTTT.

This clonotype has a handful of counts. This sequence joins TRBV20-1 and TRBJ2-7; unclear D gene. This CDR3 region has 15 residues. CDR1 and CDR2 from the germline V gene are DFQATT and SNEGSKA (reference sequence). V lost 2 bases, J lost 0 bases, and 14 bases lay in between. The CDR3 is CSARYDGRLSYEQYF. CDR3 DNA: TGCAGTGCTAGATACGACGGTCGCCTCTCCTACGAGCAGTACTTC.

This clonotype was counted only a few times. V is TRBV19 and J is TRBJ1-2; D remains unclear. From germline, CDR1 is LNHDA and CDR2 SQIVND (reference sequence). CDR3 length: 15 amino acids. Between the trimmed V and J ends, which lost 0 bases and 5 bases, there was a span of 13 bases. The CDR3 DNA reads as TGTGCCAGTAGTATAGATCGTCCACTGACGTATGGCTACACCTTC. As protein: CASSIDRPLTYGYTF.

This clonotype was counted at least ten times. The chain couples TRBV6-6 to TRBJ1-1, with D unresolved. The CDR3 has 13 amino acids. Germline V gives CDR1 MNHNY, CDR2 SVGAGI (reference sequence). V was pared by 6 bases and J by 1 base, with 9 bases between. The CDR3 reads CASRSPTNTEAFF. CDR3 in DNA: TGTGCCAGCAGGAGTCCGACGAACACTGAAGCTTTCTTT.

This clonotype showed up many times. The chain recombines TRBV6-5 with TRBJ1-1; tentative D call: TRBD1 (6 bases). V lost 4 bases and J lost 0, with 12 bases in between. The CDR3 has 15 residues. Per germline, CDR1 MNHEY and CDR2 SVGAGI. The CDR3 DNA sequence: TGTGCCAGCAGTTCCCCCAGGGGAATGAACACTGAAGCTTTCTTT. As protein: CASSSPRGMNTEAFF.

The chain uses TRBV7-3 and TRBJ2-3, with D perhaps assigned TRBD1 or TRBD2 (5 bases each). Germline-derived CDR1 and CDR2 are SGHTA and FQGTGA. Trimming stripped 5 bases from V and 6 bases from J, with 9 bases between. This CDR3 has 12 amino acids. The CDR3 sequence: CASSRRDDTQYF. The CDR3 nucleotides are TGTGCCAGCAGCCGCCGGGACGATACGCAGTATTTT.

In its sample, this clonotype was seen many times. The chain uses TRBV27 and TRBJ2-2; D is perhaps TRBD1 (5 bases). Trimming cost V 10 bases and J 5 bases, with 11 bases left between them. This CDR3 has 12 residues. From germline, CDR1 is MNHEY and CDR2 SMNVEV (reference sequence). The CDR3 reads CATVKGTGELFF. The CDR3 DNA reads TGTGCCACCGTAAAGGGGACCGGGGAGCTGTTTTTT.

This clonotype was found many times. CDR3 residues: CASTQEPGRLYGYTF. CDR3 DNA sequence: TGTGCCAGCACCCAGGAGCCAGGGCGACTCTATGGCTACACCTTC. The chain employs TRBV28 and TRBJ1-2, with D tentatively TRBD1 (5 bases). Trimming pared 7 bases from V and 4 bases from J, leaving 19 bases between. This CDR3 has 15 residues. Germline V gives CDR1 MDHEN, CDR2 SYDVKM.